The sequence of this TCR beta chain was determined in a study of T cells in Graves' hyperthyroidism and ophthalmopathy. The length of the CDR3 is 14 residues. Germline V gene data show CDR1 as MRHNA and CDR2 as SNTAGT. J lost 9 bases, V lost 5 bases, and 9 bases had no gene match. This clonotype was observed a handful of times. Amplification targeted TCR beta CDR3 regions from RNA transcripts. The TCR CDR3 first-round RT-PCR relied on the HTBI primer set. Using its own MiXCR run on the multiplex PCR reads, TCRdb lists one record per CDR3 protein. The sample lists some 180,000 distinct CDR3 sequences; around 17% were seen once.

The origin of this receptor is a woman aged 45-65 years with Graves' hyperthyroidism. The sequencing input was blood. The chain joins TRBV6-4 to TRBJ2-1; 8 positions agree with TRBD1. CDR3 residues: CASSHQGAVGEQFF. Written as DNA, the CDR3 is TGTGCCAGCAGTCACCAGGGGGCCGTCGGTGAGCAGTTCTTC.